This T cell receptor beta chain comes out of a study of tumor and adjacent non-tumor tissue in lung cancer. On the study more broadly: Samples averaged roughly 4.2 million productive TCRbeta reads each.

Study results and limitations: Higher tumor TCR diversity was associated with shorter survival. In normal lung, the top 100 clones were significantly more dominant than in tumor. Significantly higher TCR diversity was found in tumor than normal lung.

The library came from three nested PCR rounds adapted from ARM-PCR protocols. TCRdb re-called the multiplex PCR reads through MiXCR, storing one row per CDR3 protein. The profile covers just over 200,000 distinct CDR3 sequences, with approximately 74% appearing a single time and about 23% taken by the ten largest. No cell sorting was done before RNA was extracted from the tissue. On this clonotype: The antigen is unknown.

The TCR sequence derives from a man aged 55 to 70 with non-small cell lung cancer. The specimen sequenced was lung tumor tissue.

CDR3 sequence: CASSPMNTGELFF. The CDR3 nucleotides read TGTGCCAGCAGCCCGATGAACACCGGGGAGCTGTTTTTT. This chain links TRBV5-4 with TRBJ2-2; no clear D gene. The germline CDR1 and CDR2 sequences are SGHNT and YYREEE (reference sequence). CDR3 length: 13 amino acids. The ends were cut back, 4 bases at V and 1 base at J, with 5 bases in the middle.